This entry features one T cell receptor (beta chain) sequence. This sample stems from a study of control samples from healthy donors and cancer patients. Trimming removed 0 bases from V and 6 bases from J, with 16 bases in between. The CDR3 consists of 16 residues. Germline V gene data show CDR1 as SGHKS and CDR2 as YYEKEE (reference sequence). Libraries were prepared by immunoSEQ multiplex PCR; TCRdb keeps only in-frame clonotypes and omits some of them. The sample lists fewer than 200,000 clones; about 93% were seen once. Sequencing used blood. The origin of this receptor is a man in his late teens or twenties in good health. The rearrangement links TRBV5-5 to TRBJ1-5; weak D call: TRBD1 (5 bases). The CDR3 DNA follows: TGTGCCAGCAGCTTGGGGGCAGGGCTCAAGGGTCAGCCCCAGCATTTT. Amino acid sequence: CASSLGAGLKGQPQHF.